These 9 T cell receptor beta chains originate from one sample sequenced in a study of human T cells and chemical hapten exposure. TCRdb recomputed calls from the RACE reads with MiXCR, one row per CDR3 protein. Found here are approximately 57,000 distinct CDR3 sequences, approximately 9.9% of them singletons; the top ten hold 9.6%. Time point meaning: pre-sensitization, week 0. Stated treatment: therapeutic diphenylcyclopropenone sensitization with weekly scalp DPC. The sample consisted of whole blood, taken in connection with sensitization to the hapten diphenylcyclopropenone (DPC). These receptors all stem from a man in his forties with alopecia areata. Some clones in this sample may be carry-over from other donors' samples.

The chain links TRBV20-1 to TRBJ2-7; a possible D gene is TRBD2 (6 bases). CDR3 length equals 12 residues. Germline V CDR1 and CDR2: DFQATT, SNEGSKA (reference sequence). V lost 5 bases, J lost 7 bases, and 15 bases lay in between. Here the CDR3 reads CSARDLRKEQYF. CDR3 sequence (DNA): TGCAGTGCTCGGGACTTAAGAAAGGAGCAGTACTTC.

Points on this clonotype: A much larger clone differs from this one at a single base, so this may be a read error. CDR3 sequence reads: CVSSSLTSRQLQNEQFF. In DNA, the CDR3 is TGTGTCAGCAGTTCCCTGACTAGTCGGCAATTACAAAATGAGCAGTTCTTC. The V gene is TRBV28, the J gene TRBJ2-1; maybe TRBD2 (6 bases). The CDR3 covers 17 residues. Germline assignment: CDR1 MDHEN and CDR2 SYDVKM.

The V call is TRBV18, the J call TRBJ2-7, with 9 nucleotides matching TRBD1. The CDR3 sequence is 18 residues long. The germline gives CDR1 KGHSH, CDR2 LQKENI. V shed 1 base, J shed 3 bases, and the junction held 13 bases outside the gene matches. CDR3 sequence (DNA): TGTGCCAGCTCACCACGCCCATCGGGACAGGGAGCAAGCTACGAGCAGTACTTC. Protein: CASSPRPSGQGASYEQYF.

This clonotype was found a few times. This chain connects TRBV20-1 to TRBJ2-5, with D perhaps matching TRBD1 (6 bases). This CDR3 region has 14 residues. Germline CDR1 reads DFQATT; CDR2 reads SNEGSKA (reference sequence). V lost 3 bases and J 1 base, leaving 12 bases between the germline ends. The CDR3 loop is CSASYRVGQETQYF. The CDR3 DNA sequence: TGCAGTGCTAGTTACAGGGTAGGCCAAGAGACCCAGTACTTC.

V gene TRBV5-1 combines with J gene TRBJ2-5; 11 bases agree with TRBD2. The CDR3 sequence is 19 residues long. From germline, CDR1 is SGHRS and CDR2 YFSETQ. V lost 2 bases and J lost 3; bases outside the gene matches: 15. The CDR3 DNA sequence: TGCGCCAGCAGCTTCCCCTCTCGACTAGCGGGGCATTATAAAGAGACCCAGTACTTC. Its protein is CASSFPSRLAGHYKETQYF.

V gene TRBV7-3 combines with J gene TRBJ2-3; possibly TRBD1 for D (5 bases). Trimming cost V 2 bases and J 0 bases, with 9 bases left between them. The CDR3 is 15 amino acids. Germline lookup yields CDR1 SGHTA and CDR2 FQGTGA. This CDR3 is CASSLSGLSTDTQYF. The DNA for the CDR3 is TGTGCCAGCAGCTTATCAGGGTTAAGCACAGATACGCAGTATTTT. Variable domain in full (rest from reference TRBV7-3 and TRBJ2-3): GAGVSQTPSNKVTEKGKYVELRCDPISGHTALYWYRQSLGQGPEFLIYFQGTGAADDSGLPNDRFFAVRPEGSVSTLKIQRTERGDSAVYLCASSLSGLSTDTQYFGPGTRLTVL.

This clonotype was seen at least ten times. V is TRBV2 and J is TRBJ2-1; perhaps D is TRBD1 or TRBD2 (8 bases each). V was shortened by 7 bases and J by 3 bases, with 28 bases between the two germline ends. Germline CDR1 SNHLY, CDR2 FYNNEI. This CDR3 is built from 19 residues. The CDR3 DNA follows: TGTGCCAGCACCCAGGACAGGGCATCGAGCGGGAGAAACTACAATGAGCAGTTCTTC. This encodes CASTQDRASSGRNYNEQFF.

The rearrangement joins TRBV20-1 to TRBJ1-2; tentatively, D is TRBD1 (5 bases). The length of the CDR3 is 14 residues. The germline V and J ends were trimmed by 0 bases and 6 bases, with 14 bases remaining between them. Germline loops: CDR1 DFQATT, CDR2 SNEGSKA (reference sequence). CDR3 coding DNA: TGCAGTGCTAGAGATTTCGCAGGGAGGGATGGCTACACCTTC. It codes for CSARDFAGRDGYTF.

The V gene is TRBV6-6, the J gene TRBJ1-4; perhaps TRBD1 as D (5 bases). Germline V gives CDR1 MNHNY, CDR2 SVGAGI (reference sequence). With 8 bases removed from V and 4 bases from J, the gap between germline ends came to 14 bases. This CDR3 is built from 14 residues. CDR3 in DNA: TGTGCCAGCCTTACCCCCGGGGGTAATGAAAAACTGTTTTTT. This encodes CASLTPGGNEKLFF.